Detailed here is one T cell receptor (beta chain). The repertoire was sequenced with immunoSEQ multiplex PCR; TCRdb's copy has only in-frame clones and lacks some. The table has roughly 130,000 clones, over 90% seen once. These data come from a study of control samples from healthy donors and cancer patients. Per germline, CDR1 WNHNN and CDR2 SYGVQD (reference sequence). After removal of 8 bases from V and 1 base from J, the junction contained 7 bases not matched to a gene. The CDR3 spans 14 residues. This clonotype originated in a man aged 60 to 69 with colorectal cancer. The gene calls are TRBV10-1 and TRBJ1-1; TRBD1 matches at 7 bases. The sequencing input was PBMCs. The CDR3 loop reads CASSIGTANTEAFF. Written as DNA, the CDR3 is TGCGCCAGCTCGATCGGGACAGCGAACACTGAAGCTTTCTTT.